The clone carrying this TCR beta chain was recorded at least ten times. Its antigen remains unknown. This sample was taken from a study of response to subunit inactivated influenza vaccine. Study outcomes and limitations: T cells newly recruited by each seasonal influenza vaccination are few, the authors suggested.

A single record per CDR3 protein comes from TCRdb applying MiXCR to the RT-PCR reads. This table holds 750,000 to 850,000 distinct CDR3 sequences, approximately 17% found once. CDR1 is MNHNS and CDR2 is SASEGT in the germline V gene. The CDR3 runs 14 residues. Trimming removed 3 bases at V and 2 bases at J, with 11 bases between. The chain recombines TRBV6-1 with TRBJ2-7, with a possible D match to TRBD1 (6 bases). Specimen: PBMCs from blood, collected roughly 5 days after vaccination. This receptor was identified in a man in his fifties or sixties who received an inactivated influenza vaccine. The CDR3 DNA reads as TGTGCCAGCAGTGACGACAGGACCCCCTACGAGCAGTACTTC. Encoded protein: CASSDDRTPYEQYF.